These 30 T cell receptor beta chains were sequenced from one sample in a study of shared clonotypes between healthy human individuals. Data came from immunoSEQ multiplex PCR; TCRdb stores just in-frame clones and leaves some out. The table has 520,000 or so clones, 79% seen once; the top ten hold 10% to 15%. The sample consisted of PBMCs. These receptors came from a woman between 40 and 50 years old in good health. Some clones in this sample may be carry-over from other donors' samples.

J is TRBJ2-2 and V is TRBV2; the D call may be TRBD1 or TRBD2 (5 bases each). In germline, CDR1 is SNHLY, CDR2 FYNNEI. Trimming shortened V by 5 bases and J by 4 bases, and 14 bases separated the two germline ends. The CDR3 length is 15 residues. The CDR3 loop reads CASSIEGRTTGELFF. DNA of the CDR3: TGTGCCAGCAGTATTGAGGGGCGTACCACCGGGGAGCTGTTTTTT.

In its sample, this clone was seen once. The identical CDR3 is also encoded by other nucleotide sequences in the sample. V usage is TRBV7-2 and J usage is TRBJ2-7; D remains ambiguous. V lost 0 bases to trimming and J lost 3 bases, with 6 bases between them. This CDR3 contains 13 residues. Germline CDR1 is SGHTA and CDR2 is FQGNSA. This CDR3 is CASSLALGYEQYF. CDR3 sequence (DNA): TGTGCCAGCAGCTTAGCTCTAGGCTACGAGCAGTACTTC.

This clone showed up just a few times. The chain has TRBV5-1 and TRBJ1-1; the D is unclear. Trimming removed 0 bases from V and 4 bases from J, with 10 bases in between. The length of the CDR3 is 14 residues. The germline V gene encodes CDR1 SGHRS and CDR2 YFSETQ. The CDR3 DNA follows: TGCGCCAGCAGCTTGGACTACTTCGGCACTGAAGCTTTCTTT. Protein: CASSLDYFGTEAFF.

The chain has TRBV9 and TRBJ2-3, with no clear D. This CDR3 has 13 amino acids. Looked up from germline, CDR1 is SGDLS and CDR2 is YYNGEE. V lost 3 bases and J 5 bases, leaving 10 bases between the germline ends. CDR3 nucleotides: TGTGCCAGCAGCGATGGGAAGGGAGATACGCAGTATTTT. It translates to CASSDGKGDTQYF.

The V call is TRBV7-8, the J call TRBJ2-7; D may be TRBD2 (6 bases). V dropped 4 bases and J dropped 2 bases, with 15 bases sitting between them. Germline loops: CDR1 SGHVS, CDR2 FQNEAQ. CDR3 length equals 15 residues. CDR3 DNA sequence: TGTGCCAGCAGCTCCCTAAGGGTAGCGGCCTACGAGCAGTACTTC. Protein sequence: CASSSLRVAAYEQYF. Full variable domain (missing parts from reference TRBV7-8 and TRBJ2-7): GAGVSQSPRYKVAKRGQDVALRCDPISGHVSLFWYQQALGQGPEFLTYFQNEAQLDKSGLPSDRFFAERPEGSVSTLKIQRTQQEDSAVYLCASSSLRVAAYEQYFGPGTRLTVT.

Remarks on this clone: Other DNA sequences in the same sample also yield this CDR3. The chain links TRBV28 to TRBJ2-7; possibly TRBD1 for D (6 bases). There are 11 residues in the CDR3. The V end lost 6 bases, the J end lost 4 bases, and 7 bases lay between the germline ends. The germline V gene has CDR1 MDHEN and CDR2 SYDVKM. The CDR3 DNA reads TGTGCCAGCAGCCAGGGGTACGAGCAGTACTTC. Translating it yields CASSQGYEQYF.

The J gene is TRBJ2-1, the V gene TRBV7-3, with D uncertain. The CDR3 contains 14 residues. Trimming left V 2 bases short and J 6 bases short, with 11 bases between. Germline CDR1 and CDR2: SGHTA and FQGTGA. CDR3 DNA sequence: TGTGCCAGCAGCTTAGCAGGAAGACGCAATGAGCAGTTCTTC. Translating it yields CASSLAGRRNEQFF.

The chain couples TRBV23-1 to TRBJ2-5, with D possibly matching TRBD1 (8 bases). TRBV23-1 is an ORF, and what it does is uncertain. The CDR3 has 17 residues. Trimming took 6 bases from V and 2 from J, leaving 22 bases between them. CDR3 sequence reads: CASSPNLDREGQETQYF. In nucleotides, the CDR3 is TGCGCCAGCAGCCCGAATCTGGACAGGGAGGGACAAGAGACCCAGTACTTC.

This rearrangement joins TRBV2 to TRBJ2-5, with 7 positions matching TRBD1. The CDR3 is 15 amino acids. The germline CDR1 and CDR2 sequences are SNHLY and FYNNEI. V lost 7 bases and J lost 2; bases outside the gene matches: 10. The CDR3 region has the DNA TGTGCCAGCATCACTTGGACAGGAGTACAAGAGACCCAGTACTTC. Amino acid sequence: CASITWTGVQETQYF.

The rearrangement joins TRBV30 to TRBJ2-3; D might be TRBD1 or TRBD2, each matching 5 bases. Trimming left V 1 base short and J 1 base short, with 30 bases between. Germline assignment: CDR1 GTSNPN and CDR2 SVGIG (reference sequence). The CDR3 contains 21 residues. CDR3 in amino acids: CAWSAGTVWQGSSVGTDTQYF. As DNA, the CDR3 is TGTGCCTGGAGTGCTGGGACCGTTTGGCAGGGTAGCTCGGTTGGCACAGATACGCAGTATTTT.

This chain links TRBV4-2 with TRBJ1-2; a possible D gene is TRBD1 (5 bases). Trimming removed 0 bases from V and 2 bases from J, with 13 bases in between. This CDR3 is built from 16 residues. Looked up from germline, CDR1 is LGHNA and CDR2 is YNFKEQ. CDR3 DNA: TGTGCCAGCAGCCAAGACGGGGCAGACGTCAACTATGGCTACACCTTC. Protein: CASSQDGADVNYGYTF.

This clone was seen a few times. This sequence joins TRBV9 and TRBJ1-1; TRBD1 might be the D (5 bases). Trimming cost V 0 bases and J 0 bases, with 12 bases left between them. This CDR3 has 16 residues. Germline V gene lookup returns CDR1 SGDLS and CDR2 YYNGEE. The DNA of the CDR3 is TGTGCCAGCAGCGTAGCCCAGGGTAGCGTGAACACTGAAGCTTTCTTT. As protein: CASSVAQGSVNTEAFF. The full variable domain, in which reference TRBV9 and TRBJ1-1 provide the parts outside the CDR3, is DSGVTQTPKHLITATGQRVTLRCSPRSGDLSVYWYQQSLDQGLQFLIQYYNGEERAKGNILERFSAQQFPDLHSELNLSSLELGDSALYFCASSVAQGSVNTEAFFGQGTRLTVV.

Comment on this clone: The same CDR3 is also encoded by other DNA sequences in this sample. CDR3 protein: CASSAQGYEQYF. CDR3 coding DNA: TGTGCCAGCAGTGCCCAGGGGTACGAGCAGTACTTC. This chain links TRBV2 with TRBJ2-7; tentative D call: TRBD1 (6 bases). V lost 4 bases, J lost 4 bases, and 8 bases lay in between. Germline V CDR1 and CDR2: SNHLY, FYNNEI. CDR3 length: 12 residues.

The CDR3 protein is CSVVRSSYEQYF. In DNA form, the CDR3 reads TGCAGCGTTGTTCGGAGTTCCTACGAGCAGTACTTC. The V and J genes are TRBV29-1 and TRBJ2-7; D remains unclear. The length of the CDR3 is 12 residues. V shed 4 bases and J shed 1 base, with 8 bases lying between them. Germline lookup yields CDR1 SQVTM and CDR2 ANQGSEA.

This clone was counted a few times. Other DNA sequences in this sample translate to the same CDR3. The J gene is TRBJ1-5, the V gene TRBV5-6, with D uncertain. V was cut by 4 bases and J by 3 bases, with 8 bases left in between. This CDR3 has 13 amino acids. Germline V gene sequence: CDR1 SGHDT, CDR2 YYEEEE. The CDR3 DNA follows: TGTGCCAGCAGCCTGGGGTTCAATCAGCCCCAGCATTTT. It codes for CASSLGFNQPQHF.

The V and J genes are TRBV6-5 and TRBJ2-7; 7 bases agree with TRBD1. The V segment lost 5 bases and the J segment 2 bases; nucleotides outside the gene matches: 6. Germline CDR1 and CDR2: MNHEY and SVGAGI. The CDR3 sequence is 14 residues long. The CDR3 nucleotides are TGTGCCAGCAGTCGAGGGGGCCTCACCTACGAGCAGTACTTC. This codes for CASSRGGLTYEQYF.

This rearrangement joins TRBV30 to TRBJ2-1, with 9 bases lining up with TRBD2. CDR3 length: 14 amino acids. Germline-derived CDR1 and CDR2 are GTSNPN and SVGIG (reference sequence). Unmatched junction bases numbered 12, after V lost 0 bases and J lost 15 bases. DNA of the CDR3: TGTGCCTGGAGTGTACGGGGGGCCGGGACTAGCCTGTTCTTC. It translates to CAWSVRGAGTSLFF.

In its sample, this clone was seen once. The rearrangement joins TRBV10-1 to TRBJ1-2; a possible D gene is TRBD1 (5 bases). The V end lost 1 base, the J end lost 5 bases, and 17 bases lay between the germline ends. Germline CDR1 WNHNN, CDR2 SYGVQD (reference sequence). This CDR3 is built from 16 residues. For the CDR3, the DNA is TGCGCCAGCAGTGAGTTGCTGCTGGGGGAATCTTATGGCTACACCTTC. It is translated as CASSELLLGESYGYTF.

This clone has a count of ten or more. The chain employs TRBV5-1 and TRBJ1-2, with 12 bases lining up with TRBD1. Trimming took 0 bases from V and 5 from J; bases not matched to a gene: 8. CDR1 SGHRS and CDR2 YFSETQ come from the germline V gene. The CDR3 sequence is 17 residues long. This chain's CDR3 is CASSLEGTGGTSYGYTF. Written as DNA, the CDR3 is TGCGCCAGCAGCTTGGAGGGGACAGGGGGCACATCATATGGCTACACCTTC.

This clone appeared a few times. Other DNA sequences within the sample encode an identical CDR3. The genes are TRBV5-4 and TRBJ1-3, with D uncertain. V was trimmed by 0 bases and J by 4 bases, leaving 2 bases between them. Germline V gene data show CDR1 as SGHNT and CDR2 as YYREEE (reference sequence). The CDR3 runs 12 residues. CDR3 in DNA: TGTGCCAGCAGCTTGGCGGGAAACACCATATATTTT. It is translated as CASSLAGNTIYF.

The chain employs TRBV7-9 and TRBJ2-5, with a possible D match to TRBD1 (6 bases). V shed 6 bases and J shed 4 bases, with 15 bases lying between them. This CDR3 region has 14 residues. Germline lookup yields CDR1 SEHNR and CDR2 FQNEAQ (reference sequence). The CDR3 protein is CASRPYREGETQYF. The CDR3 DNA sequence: TGTGCCAGCAGACCTTACAGGGAAGGAGAGACCCAGTACTTC.

CDR3 protein: CASSLRGASVFYEQYF. DNA of the CDR3: TGTGCCAGCAGTCTACGGGGGGCCTCCGTCTTTTACGAGCAGTACTTC. This rearrangement joins TRBV28 to TRBJ2-7, with D maybe TRBD2 (7 bases). The length of the CDR3 is 16 residues. With 5 bases removed from V and 4 bases from J, the gap between germline ends came to 21 bases. In germline, CDR1 is MDHEN, CDR2 SYDVKM.

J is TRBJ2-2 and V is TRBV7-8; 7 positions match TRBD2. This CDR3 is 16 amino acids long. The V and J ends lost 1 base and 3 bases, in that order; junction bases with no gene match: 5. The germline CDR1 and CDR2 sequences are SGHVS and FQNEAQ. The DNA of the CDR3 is TGTGCCAGCAGCTTAGGTTGGCGGGAGTACACCGGGGAGCTGTTTTTT. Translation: CASSLGWREYTGELFF.

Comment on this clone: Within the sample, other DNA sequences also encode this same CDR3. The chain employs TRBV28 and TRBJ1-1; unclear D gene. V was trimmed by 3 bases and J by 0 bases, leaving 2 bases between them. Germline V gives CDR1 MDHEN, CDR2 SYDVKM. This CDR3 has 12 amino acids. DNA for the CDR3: TGTGCCAGCAGTTTGTTGAACACTGAAGCTTTCTTT. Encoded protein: CASSLLNTEAFF.

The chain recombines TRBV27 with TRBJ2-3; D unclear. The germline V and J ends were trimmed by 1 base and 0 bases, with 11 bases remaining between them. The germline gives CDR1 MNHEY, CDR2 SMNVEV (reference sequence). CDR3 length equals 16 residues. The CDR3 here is CASSLWGISSTDTQYF. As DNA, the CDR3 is TGTGCCAGCAGTTTATGGGGAATCTCTAGCACAGATACGCAGTATTTT.

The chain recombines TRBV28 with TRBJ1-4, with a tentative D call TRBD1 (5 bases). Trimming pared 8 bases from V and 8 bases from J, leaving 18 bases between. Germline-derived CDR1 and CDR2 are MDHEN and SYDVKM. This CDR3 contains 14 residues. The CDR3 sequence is CASVTGQGREKLFF. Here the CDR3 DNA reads TGTGCCAGCGTAACGGGGCAGGGCAGAGAAAAACTGTTTTTT. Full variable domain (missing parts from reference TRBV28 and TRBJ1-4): DVKVTQSSRYLVKRTGEKVFLECVQDMDHENMFWYRQDPGLGLRLIYFSYDVKMKEKGDIPEGYSVSREKKERFSLILESASTNQTSMYLCASVTGQGREKLFFGSGTQLSVL.

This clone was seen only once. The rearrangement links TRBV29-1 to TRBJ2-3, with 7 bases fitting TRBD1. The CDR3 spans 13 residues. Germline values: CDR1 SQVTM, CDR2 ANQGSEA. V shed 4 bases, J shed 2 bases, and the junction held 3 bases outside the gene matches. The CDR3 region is CSVGQGVTDTQYF. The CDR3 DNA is TGCAGCGTTGGACAGGGAGTCACAGATACGCAGTATTTT.

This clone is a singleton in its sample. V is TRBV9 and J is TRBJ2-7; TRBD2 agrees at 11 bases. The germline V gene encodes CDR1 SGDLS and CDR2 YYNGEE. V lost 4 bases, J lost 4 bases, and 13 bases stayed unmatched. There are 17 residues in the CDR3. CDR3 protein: CASSPGPPTSGRYEQYF. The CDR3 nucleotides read TGTGCCAGCAGCCCCGGCCCCCCCACTAGCGGGAGATACGAGCAGTACTTC.

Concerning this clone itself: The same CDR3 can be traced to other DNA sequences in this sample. The CDR3 region is CASSLTSGTYNEQFF. The DNA of the CDR3 is TGCGCCAGCAGCTTGACTAGCGGCACCTACAATGAGCAGTTCTTC. This chain uses TRBV5-1 with TRBJ2-1, with TRBD2 matching 8 bases. CDR1 and CDR2 from the germline V gene are SGHRS and YFSETQ. The CDR3 runs 15 residues. The junction had 2 bases not matched to a gene; V was cut back by 1 base and J by 2 bases.

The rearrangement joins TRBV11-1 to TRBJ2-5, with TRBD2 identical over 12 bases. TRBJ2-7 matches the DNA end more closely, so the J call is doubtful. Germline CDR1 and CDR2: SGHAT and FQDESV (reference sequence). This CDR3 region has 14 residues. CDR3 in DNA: TGTGCCAGCAGCTTGGGACTAGCGGGCGACGAGCAGTACTTC. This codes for CASSLGLAGDEQYF.